The sequence of this T cell receptor (beta chain) was determined in a study of T-cell reconstitution after alpha-beta-depleted transplantation in children. Unique molecular identifiers were incorporated when the TCRbeta library was constructed. Via MiXCR, TCRdb re-called the PCR reads, giving one row per CDR3 protein. The sample lists approximately 170,000 distinct CDR3 sequences, 11% occurring once. Points from the study as a whole: Several hundred rapidly expanded clones from non-depleted graft cells reportedly supplied alpha-beta T cells about two months post-transplant. Where some patients showed high TCRbeta diversity at day 60, it came from recipient T cells and thymic progenitors that had survived.

V dropped 0 bases and J dropped 3 bases, with 7 bases sitting between them. The germline V gene has CDR1 MNHEY and CDR2 SVGAGI. The CDR3 runs 14 residues. Worth noting for this clonotype: Its specificity is unknown.

This receptor was taken from a boy younger than 10 with acute myeloid leukemia, due to receive a stem cell transplant. Sequenced material: PBMCs, taken before TCRalphabeta/CD19-depleted stem cell transplant. The gene calls are TRBV6-5 and TRBJ2-3; D may be TRBD2 (5 bases). The CDR3 protein is CASSYSLATDTQYF. The CDR3 DNA is TGTGCCAGCAGTTACTCGCTAGCAACAGATACGCAGTATTTT.